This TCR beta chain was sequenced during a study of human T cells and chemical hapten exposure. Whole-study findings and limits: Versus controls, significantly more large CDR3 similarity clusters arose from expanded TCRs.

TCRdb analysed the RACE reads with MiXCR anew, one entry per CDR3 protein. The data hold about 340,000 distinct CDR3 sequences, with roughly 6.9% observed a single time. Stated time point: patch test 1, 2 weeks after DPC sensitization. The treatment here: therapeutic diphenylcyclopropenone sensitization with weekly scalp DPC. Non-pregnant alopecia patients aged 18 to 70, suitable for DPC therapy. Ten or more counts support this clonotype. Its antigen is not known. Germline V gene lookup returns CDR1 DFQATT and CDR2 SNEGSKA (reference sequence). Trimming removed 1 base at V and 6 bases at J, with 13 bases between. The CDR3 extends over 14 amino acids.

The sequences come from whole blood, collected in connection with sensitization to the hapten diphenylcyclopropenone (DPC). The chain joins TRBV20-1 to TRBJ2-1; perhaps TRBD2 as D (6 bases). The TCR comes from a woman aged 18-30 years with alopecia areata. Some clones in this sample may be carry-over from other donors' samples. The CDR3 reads CSARGPRDFNEQFF. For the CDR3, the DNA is TGCAGTGCTAGAGGGCCCCGGGACTTCAATGAGCAGTTCTTC.